Below are 19 T cell receptor beta chains sequenced from a single sample in a study of T cells after posttransplantation cyclophosphamide. Using immunoSEQ multiplex PCR, the repertoire was profiled, and TCRdb retains in-frame clones only, with some absent. The sample lists approximately 25,000 clones, none appearing once, the ten largest making up around 1.9%. Cyclophosphamide on days +3 and +4 followed busulfan-fludarabine conditioning and a marrow graft. The specimen was PBMCs, collected after allogeneic stem cell transplant with posttransplant cyclophosphamide. These receptors were obtained from a male patient in his late teens or twenties who received an allogeneic stem cell transplant from a related donor, was CMV-positive, and had no GVHD. T cells may partly derive from the graft donor.

This clone was counted ten times or more. This sequence joins TRBV2 and TRBJ1-4; D might be TRBD1 (5 bases). CDR3 length: 14 amino acids. Germline values: CDR1 SNHLY, CDR2 FYNNEI. Trimming pared 7 bases from V and 8 bases from J, leaving 17 bases between. The CDR3 loop reads CASIPLTGGEKLFF. As DNA, the CDR3 is TGTGCCAGCATTCCCTTAACAGGCGGCGAAAAACTGTTTTTT.

This clone occurred many times. This sequence joins TRBV4-1 and TRBJ1-5; D ambiguous. The CDR3 extends over 14 amino acids. Germline V gene sequence: CDR1 MGHRA, CDR2 YSYEKL. V shed 4 bases and J shed 0 bases, with 7 bases lying between them. The CDR3 sequence is CASSRAGSNQPQHF. In DNA form, the CDR3 reads TGCGCCAGCAGCCGGGCGGGTAGCAATCAGCCCCAGCATTTT.

This clone was counted at least ten times. The gene calls are TRBV5-4 and TRBJ2-7, with 8 nucleotides matching TRBD1. Germline V gene sequence: CDR1 SGHNT, CDR2 YYREEE (reference sequence). The trim removed 4 bases at V and 5 bases at J, leaving 5 bases unmatched. The CDR3 loop spans 13 amino acids. CDR3 in amino acids: CASSADRANEQYF. For the CDR3, the DNA is TGTGCCAGCAGCGCGGACAGGGCCAACGAGCAGTACTTC.

This clone was observed at least ten times. This chain links TRBV13 with TRBJ1-2, with 7 nucleotides matching TRBD1. The ends lost 5 bases at V and 3 bases at J; junction bases unmatched: 3. The germline CDR1 and CDR2 sequences are PRHDT and FYEKMQ (reference sequence). This CDR3 is 13 amino acids long. The CDR3 region has the DNA TGTGCCAGCAGCCCAGGGACAGACTATGGCTACACCTTC. It translates to CASSPGTDYGYTF.

At least ten counts were recorded for this clone. The chain carries TRBV6-1 and TRBJ1-1, with D perhaps matching TRBD1 (6 bases). Trimming left V 6 bases short and J 2 bases short, with 10 bases between. This CDR3 region has 13 residues. The germline gives CDR1 MNHNS, CDR2 SASEGT. The CDR3 coding sequence is TGTGCCAGCAGGCTGACAGGCAACACTGAAGCTTTCTTT. This codes for CASRLTGNTEAFF.

Many counts were recorded for this clone. The J gene is TRBJ2-7, the V gene TRBV6-4, with TRBD2 matching 7 bases. With 6 bases clipped from V and 0 bases from J, the junction kept 5 bases outside the gene matches. The germline V gene has CDR1 MRHNA and CDR2 SNTAGT. CDR3 length: 14 residues. The CDR3 coding sequence is TGTGCCAGCAGGAGAGCGGGAAGCTCCTACGAGCAGTACTTC. Protein sequence: CASRRAGSSYEQYF.

This clone was seen many times. The chain carries TRBV18 and TRBJ1-5, with D possibly TRBD1 on 6 matching bases. The germline V gene has CDR1 KGHSH and CDR2 LQKENI. V lost 2 bases and J 9 bases, leaving 14 bases between the germline ends. The CDR3 covers 14 residues. This CDR3 reads CASSPEGDLGPQHF. The CDR3 DNA reads TGTGCCAGCTCACCAGAGGGGGATTTAGGGCCCCAGCATTTT.

The table lists this clone with many counts. The rearrangement uses TRBV19 and TRBJ1-5; D call uncertain. The CDR3 consists of 17 residues. CDR1 and CDR2 (germline): LNHDA, SQIVND (reference sequence). Trimming cost V 10 bases and J 4 bases, with 26 bases left between them. The DNA of the CDR3 is TGTGCCACCGCGGGCTGGGGTGACCATCCCGTTAATCAGCCCCAGCATTTT. As protein: CATAGWGDHPVNQPQHF.

This clone was seen repeatedly, ten times or more. CDR3 amino acids: CASMRTGLYEQYF. The CDR3 bases are TGTGCCAGCATGCGGACAGGGCTCTACGAGCAGTACTTC. The V and J genes are TRBV2 and TRBJ2-7; 8 nucleotides line up with TRBD1. From germline, CDR1 is SNHLY and CDR2 FYNNEI. The CDR3 runs 13 residues. The V gene end was trimmed by 7 bases and the J gene end by 3 bases; junction bases not matched to a gene: 5.

The chain carries TRBV7-8 and TRBJ2-5; 9 positions agree with TRBD2. Germline V gene data show CDR1 as SGHVS and CDR2 as FQNEAQ. V trimming: 5 bases; J trimming: 0 bases; junction bases outside the gene matches: 13. The CDR3 has 18 residues. The CDR3 loop is CASSPGLGLAGDQETQYF. CDR3 nucleotides: TGTGCCAGCAGCCCAGGATTGGGCTTAGCGGGGGACCAAGAGACCCAGTACTTC. The full variable domain, completed using reference TRBV7-8 and TRBJ2-5, is GAGVSQSPRYKVAKRGQDVALRCDPISGHVSLFWYQQALGQGPEFLTYFQNEAQLDKSGLPSDRFFAERPEGSVSTLKIQRTQQEDSAVYLCASSPGLGLAGDQETQYFGPGTRLLVL.

This clone was seen ten or more times. J is TRBJ2-3 and V is TRBV5-1; D uncertain. Trimming pared 0 bases from V and 5 bases from J, leaving 7 bases between. This CDR3 is 13 amino acids long. The V gene's germline CDR1 is SGHRS and CDR2 YFSETQ. The CDR3 reads CASSLGQGDTQYF. Here the CDR3 DNA reads TGCGCCAGCAGCTTGGGACAAGGAGATACGCAGTATTTT.

In its sample, this clone was seen many times. This chain uses TRBV5-1 with TRBJ1-6; tentatively, D is TRBD1 (6 bases). The CDR3 loop spans 16 amino acids. Trimming cost V 4 bases and J 9 bases, with 20 bases left between them. Germline V lookup: CDR1 SGHRS, CDR2 YFSETQ. The CDR3: CASSRSGAINPSPLHF. The CDR3 bases are TGCGCCAGCAGCCGTTCAGGGGCAATCAACCCTTCACCCCTCCACTTT.

This clone was counted many times. The CDR3 region is CASSRDSYGYTF. The CDR3 DNA reads TGTGCCAGCAGCAGAGACAGTTATGGCTACACCTTC. This chain links TRBV6-5 with TRBJ1-2, with D perhaps TRBD1 (5 bases). The CDR3 consists of 12 residues. The germline V and J ends were trimmed by 6 bases and 5 bases, with 10 bases remaining between them. CDR1 is MNHEY and CDR2 is SVGAGI in the germline V gene.

This clone was recorded many times. The chain carries TRBV5-1 and TRBJ2-7; TRBD1 agrees at 8 bases. The CDR3 covers 16 residues. Germline V gives CDR1 SGHRS, CDR2 YFSETQ. J lost 5 bases, V lost 2 bases, and 12 bases had no gene match. The CDR3 nucleotides are TGCGCCAGCAGCTTAGTAGTAGCGCAGGGGGCCCACGAGCAGTACTTC. This gives the protein CASSLVVAQGAHEQYF.

This clone was found many times. The V and J genes are TRBV29-1 and TRBJ1-1; perhaps TRBD1 as D (5 bases). This CDR3 is built from 17 residues. Germline V CDR1 and CDR2: SQVTM, ANQGSEA. With 4 bases removed from V and 2 bases from J, the gap between germline ends came to 23 bases. CDR3: CSVVGTGGQAGNTEAFF. The CDR3 coding sequence is TGCAGCGTTGTAGGTACAGGTGGGCAGGCGGGAAACACTGAAGCTTTCTTT.

This clone rates as medium-sized. The V gene is TRBV4-1, the J gene TRBJ2-7; a possible D gene is TRBD2 (5 bases). With 0 bases removed from V and 2 bases from J, the gap between germline ends came to 14 bases. CDR3 length equals 16 residues. Germline V lookup: CDR1 MGHRA, CDR2 YSYEKL. The CDR3 loop reads CASSQDWWETPYEQYF. In DNA, the CDR3 is TGCGCCAGCAGCCAAGATTGGTGGGAGACGCCCTACGAGCAGTACTTC.

This clone was detected a few times. Other DNA sequences in this specimen translate into the identical CDR3. The rearrangement joins TRBV27 to TRBJ1-2; 10 bases are shared with TRBD1. This CDR3 has 13 residues. V lost 3 bases to trimming and J lost 7 bases; unmatched junction nucleotides: 2. The V gene's germline CDR1 is MNHEY and CDR2 SMNVEV (reference sequence). CDR3 sequence reads: CASSLGTGVGYTF. The DNA for the CDR3 is TGTGCCAGCAGTTTGGGGACAGGGGTTGGCTACACCTTC.

Many counts were recorded for this clone. V usage is TRBV7-3 and J usage is TRBJ2-1, with a tentative D call TRBD2 (5 bases). Germline values: CDR1 SGHTA, CDR2 FQGTGA. The CDR3 loop spans 15 amino acids. Deletions cut 6 bases from V and 3 bases from J, with 15 bases between. The CDR3 protein is CASRLRGGLYNEQFF. The CDR3, as DNA: TGTGCCAGCAGGCTACGTGGCGGACTCTACAATGAGCAGTTCTTC.

This clone was seen at least ten times. V usage is TRBV30 and J usage is TRBJ1-4; maybe TRBD1 (5 bases). The length of the CDR3 is 15 residues. V was cut by 1 base and J by 3 bases, with 12 bases left in between. Germline assignment: CDR1 GTSNPN and CDR2 SVGIG (reference sequence). CDR3: CAWSEIRDPNEKLFF. CDR3 DNA: TGTGCCTGGAGTGAAATCAGGGATCCTAATGAAAAACTGTTTTTT. Full variable domain (rest looked up from reference TRBV30 and TRBJ1-4): SQTIHQWPATLVQPVGSPLSLECTVEGTSNPNLYWYRQAAGRGLQLLFYSVGIGQISSEVPQNLSASRPQDRQFILSSKKLLLSDSGFYLCAWSEIRDPNEKLFFGSGTQLSVL.